This T cell receptor beta chain was identified in a study of T cells in Graves' hyperthyroidism and ophthalmopathy. Study findings and constraints: Clonotypes that were expanded in thyroid above 0.001 mostly appeared in blood too.

This clonotype was observed many times. Its antigen is as yet unknown. V lost 3 bases, J lost 0 bases, and 10 bases lay in between. The CDR3 runs 15 residues. The investigators amplified TCR beta CDR3 regions from RNA transcripts. The HTBI primer set was used in a first-round RT-PCR of the TCR CDR3. TCRdb re-called the multiplex PCR reads with MiXCR, one entry per CDR3 protein. Of 500,000 to 650,000 distinct CDR3 sequences listed, roughly 15% are singletons. The chain recombines TRBV12-3 or TRBV12-4 with TRBJ2-3; possibly TRBD1 or TRBD2 for D (5 bases each). This TCR was recovered from a woman aged 50 to 60 with Graves' ophthalmopathy. Sequencing was performed on blood. In DNA form, the CDR3 reads TGTGCCAGCAGTTTGGGGGTGCCTAGCACAGATACGCAGTATTTT. It translates to CASSLGVPSTDTQYF.